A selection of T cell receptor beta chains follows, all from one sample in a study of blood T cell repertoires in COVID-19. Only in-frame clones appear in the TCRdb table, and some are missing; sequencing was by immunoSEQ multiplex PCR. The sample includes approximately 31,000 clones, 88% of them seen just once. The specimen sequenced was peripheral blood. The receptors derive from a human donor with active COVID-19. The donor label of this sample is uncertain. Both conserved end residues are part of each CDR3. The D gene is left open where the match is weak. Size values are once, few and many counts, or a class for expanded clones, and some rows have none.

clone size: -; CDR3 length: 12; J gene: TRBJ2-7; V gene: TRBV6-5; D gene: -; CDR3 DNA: TGTGCCAGCAGTTCCGACAGCTACGAGCAGTACTTC; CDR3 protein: CASSSDSYEQYF
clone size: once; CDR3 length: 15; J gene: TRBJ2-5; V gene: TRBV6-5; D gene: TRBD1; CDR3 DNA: TGTGCCAGCGGGCCGTACAGGGGGTACCAAGAGACCCAGTACTTC; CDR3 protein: CASGPYRGYQETQYF
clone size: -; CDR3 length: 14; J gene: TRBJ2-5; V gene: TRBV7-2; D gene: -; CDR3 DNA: TGTGCCAGCAGCTTATCATCAGGATTAGAGACCCAGTACTTC; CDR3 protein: CASSLSSGLETQYF
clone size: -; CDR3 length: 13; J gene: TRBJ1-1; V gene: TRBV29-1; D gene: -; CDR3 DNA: TGCAGCGTTGCTAAGACAGAAGGGGCTGAAGCTTTCTTT; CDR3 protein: CSVAKTEGAEAFF
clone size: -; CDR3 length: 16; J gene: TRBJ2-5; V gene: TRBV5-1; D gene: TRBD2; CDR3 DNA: TGCGCCAGCAGCTTGGTTCCTAGCGGGGGGAAAGAGACCCAGTACTTC; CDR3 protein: CASSLVPSGGKETQYF
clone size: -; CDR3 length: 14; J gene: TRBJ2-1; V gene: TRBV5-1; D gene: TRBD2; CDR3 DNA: TGCGCCAGCAGCTCTAGCGGGGGGTACAATGAGCAGTTCTTC; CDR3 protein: CASSSSGGYNEQFF
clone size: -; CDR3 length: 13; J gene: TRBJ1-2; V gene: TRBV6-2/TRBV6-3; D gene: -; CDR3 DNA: TGTGCCAGCAGTTACGGGGCGCCGCGGGGCTACACCTTC; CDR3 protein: CASSYGAPRGYTF
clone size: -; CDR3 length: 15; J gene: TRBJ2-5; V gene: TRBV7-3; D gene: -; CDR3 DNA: TGTGCCAGCAGCTTAGACGGGGCGGGGCAAGAGACCCAGTACTTC; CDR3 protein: CASSLDGAGQETQYF
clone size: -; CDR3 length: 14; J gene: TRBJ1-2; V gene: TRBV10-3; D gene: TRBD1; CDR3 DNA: TGTGCCATCAGTGAGTCTGGACAGGGTTACGGCTACACCTTC; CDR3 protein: CAISESGQGYGYTF
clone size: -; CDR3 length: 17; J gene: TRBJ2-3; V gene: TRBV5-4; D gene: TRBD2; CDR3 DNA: TGTGCCAGCAGCCCGGGACTAGCGGGGTCTAGCACAGATACGCAGTATTTT; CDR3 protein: CASSPGLAGSSTDTQYF